Listed here are 20 T cell receptor beta chains from one sample, sequenced in a study of graft-versus-host responses after intestinal transplantation. Produced via immunoSEQ multiplex PCR; TCRdb's table is partial and in-frame only. This sample has about 110,000 clones, with about nine tenths found just once. No antigen is known for these receptors. The sample in question was unstimulated CD4+ T cells sorted from spleen or lymph node cells, obtained before transplant. The receptors stem from a human donor who was the organ donor for an intestinal transplant.

This clone was observed a single time. This chain joins TRBV4-1 and TRBJ1-1; D gene uncertain. The CDR3 runs to 16 residues. V lost 1 base to trimming and J lost 0 bases, with 12 bases between them. Germline values: CDR1 MGHRA, CDR2 YSYEKL. CDR3 sequence reads: CASSQGTLGMNTEAFF. As DNA, the CDR3 is TGCGCCAGCAGCCAAGGTACTTTGGGGATGAACACTGAAGCTTTCTTT.

The CDR3 DNA sequence: TGTGCCAGCACCCTAGCAGATACGCAGTATTTT. It translates to CASTLADTQYF. This rearrangement joins TRBV6-1 to TRBJ2-3; D is unclear. The germline gives CDR1 MNHNS, CDR2 SASEGT. This CDR3 region has 11 residues. With 7 bases removed from V and 4 bases from J, the gap between germline ends came to 6 bases.

The chain couples TRBV4-1 to TRBJ1-1; D uncertain. The CDR3 is made up of 15 amino acids. Germline CDR1 is MGHRA and CDR2 is YSYEKL. Trimming took off 1 base at V and 11 bases at J, with 20 bases between the two ends. The CDR3 loop reads CASSQVWVARGSAFF. DNA for the CDR3: TGCGCCAGCAGCCAAGTATGGGTTGCACGCGGCTCGGCTTTCTTT.

The chain uses TRBV19 and TRBJ2-7; 9 bases match TRBD1. J was trimmed by 6 bases and V by 8 bases; bases with no gene match: 5. The CDR3 is 12 residues long. Per the germline V gene, CDR1 is LNHDA and CDR2 is SQIVND (reference sequence). CDR3 DNA: TGTGCCAGTTTGGGACAGGGTGGCGAGCAGTACTTC. Translation gives CASLGQGGEQYF.

The V and J genes are TRBV29-1 and TRBJ2-2, with TRBD2 matching over 14 bases. The germline V gene encodes CDR1 SQVTM and CDR2 ANQGSEA. The CDR3 length is 14 residues. Trimming took 5 bases from V and 7 from J; bases not matched to a gene: 3. In DNA, the CDR3 is TGCAGCGTTCAGACTAGCGGGAGGGTCGGGGAGCTGTTTTTT. Its translation: CSVQTSGRVGELFF.

The chain uses TRBV27 and TRBJ1-2; the D gene is possibly TRBD1 (5 bases). The CDR3 length is 15 residues. The germline V gene has CDR1 MNHEY and CDR2 SMNVEV (reference sequence). Trimming shortened V by 6 bases and J by 4 bases, and 18 bases separated the two germline ends. Written as DNA, the CDR3 is TGTGCCAGCAGCCCCTCCCTGGCAGGGCTCTATGGCTACACCTTC. Encoded protein: CASSPSLAGLYGYTF.

The J gene is TRBJ2-7, the V gene TRBV19; tentatively, D is TRBD2 (6 bases). The CDR3 extends over 11 amino acids. The germline gives CDR1 LNHDA, CDR2 SQIVND (reference sequence). Trimming shortened V by 5 bases and J by 7 bases, and 9 bases separated the two germline ends. CDR3 coding DNA: TGTGCCAGTAGTGGGCGGGAAGAGCAGTACTTC. Translation gives CASSGREEQYF. Filled out from reference TRBV19 and TRBJ2-7, the complete variable domain reads DGGITQSPKYLFRKEGQNVTLSCEQNLNHDAMYWYRQDPGQGLRLIYYSQIVNDFQKGDIAEGYSVSREKKESFPLTVTSAQKNPTAFYLCASSGREEQYFGPGTRLTVT.

The chain couples TRBV9 to TRBJ2-5, with D possibly matching TRBD2 (7 bases). CDR1 and CDR2 from the germline V gene are SGDLS and YYNGEE. V was cut by 7 bases and J by 5 bases, with 24 bases left in between. The CDR3 is 16 amino acids. CDR3 sequence reads: CASGTGGLTQRETQYF. As DNA, the CDR3 is TGTGCCAGCGGCACCGGGGGGCTGACCCAGAGGGAGACCCAGTACTTC.

The CDR3 protein is CATDGKPGTGGGPLHF. The DNA of the CDR3 is TGTGCCACTGACGGAAAACCGGGGACAGGGGGAGGACCCCTCCACTTT. The chain links TRBV25-1 to TRBJ1-6, with TRBD1 matching over 11 bases. V dropped 10 bases and J dropped 12; count of bases not matched to a gene: 17. The germline gives CDR1 MGHDK, CDR2 SYGVNS. This CDR3 is built from 16 residues.

In its sample, this clone was seen a few times. The chain is built from TRBV2 and TRBJ2-5; the D is unclear. Per the germline V gene, CDR1 is SNHLY and CDR2 is FYNNEI. The ends were cut back, 4 bases at V and 2 bases at J, with 11 bases in the middle. CDR3 size: 14 residues. The DNA for the CDR3 is TGTGCCAGCAGTGTAGGCAGCCTTCAAGAGACCCAGTACTTC. This encodes CASSVGSLQETQYF. Full variable domain (rest looked up from reference TRBV2 and TRBJ2-5): EPEVTQTPSHQVTQMGQEVILRCVPISNHLYFYWYRQILGQKVEFLVSFYNNEISEKSEIFDDQFSVERPDGSNFTLKIRSTKLEDSAMYFCASSVGSLQETQYFGPGTRLLVL.

V gene TRBV30 combines with J gene TRBJ1-3; D is unclear. V lost 1 base to trimming and J lost 0 bases, with 13 bases between them. This CDR3 is built from 16 residues. Germline values: CDR1 GTSNPN, CDR2 SVGIG (reference sequence). The CDR3 reads CAWSARAMSSGNTIYF. CDR3 in DNA: TGTGCCTGGAGTGCCCGGGCCATGAGCTCTGGAAACACCATATATTTT. The full variable domain, completed using reference TRBV30 and TRBJ1-3, is SQTIHQWPATLVQPVGSPLSLECTVEGTSNPNLYWYRQAAGRGLQLLFYSVGIGQISSEVPQNLSASRPQDRQFILSSKKLLLSDSGFYLCAWSARAMSSGNTIYFGEGSWLTVV.

As concerns this clone: A junction end diverges from the germline sequence, so it may reflect a read error. The CDR3 spells CASSLSNWGYGHTF. The CDR3 DNA is TGTGCCAGCAGTTTATCGAATTGGGGCTATGGCCACACCTTC. The V gene is TRBV27, the J gene TRBJ1-2, with a weak D call TRBD1 (5 bases). The CDR3 runs to 14 residues. Germline CDR1 and CDR2: MNHEY and SMNVEV (reference sequence).

This chain connects TRBV10-3 to TRBJ2-7, with D possibly matching TRBD1 (6 bases). CDR1 ENHRY and CDR2 SYGVKD come from the germline V gene. There are 15 residues in the CDR3. Trimming shortened V by 3 bases and J by 2 bases, and 14 bases separated the two germline ends. The CDR3 loop reads CAISDPGQTTYEQYF. The CDR3, as DNA: TGTGCCATCAGTGATCCCGGACAGACCACCTACGAGCAGTACTTC.

The chain is built from TRBV7-2 and TRBJ2-1; D unresolved. Germline CDR1 and CDR2: SGHTA and FQGNSA. The ends were cut back, 5 bases at V and 8 bases at J, with 16 bases in the middle. The CDR3 spans 14 residues. DNA for the CDR3: TGTGCCAGCAGCCCCTCCTACAGTGATGATGAGCAGTTCTTC. Translation gives CASSPSYSDDEQFF.

V is TRBV7-6 and J is TRBJ1-1; perhaps TRBD1 as D (6 bases). The CDR3 covers 14 residues. The germline gives CDR1 SGHVS, CDR2 FNYEAQ. The ends were cut back, 5 bases at V and 3 bases at J, with 13 bases in the middle. The CDR3 coding sequence is TGTGCCAGCAGCCTGTGGGGGGCGGACACTGAAGCTTTCTTT. Protein sequence: CASSLWGADTEAFF.

V gene TRBV7-3 combines with J gene TRBJ1-1; D remains ambiguous. The CDR3 loop spans 13 amino acids. Trimming removed 4 bases at V and 1 base at J, with 7 bases between. Germline assignment: CDR1 SGHTA and CDR2 FQGTGA. CDR3 sequence reads: CASSSDANTEAFF. CDR3 bases: TGTGCCAGCAGCTCGGACGCGAACACTGAAGCTTTCTTT.

The chain recombines TRBV7-9 with TRBJ2-5; 11 positions agree with TRBD1. V shed 4 bases and J 1 base; nucleotides not matched to a gene: 2. Germline V CDR1 and CDR2: SEHNR, FQNEAQ (reference sequence). This CDR3 has 15 residues. CDR3 protein: CASSSGQGGQETQYF. CDR3 DNA sequence: TGTGCCAGCAGCTCGGGACAGGGGGGCCAAGAGACCCAGTACTTC.

The chain links TRBV5-1 to TRBJ1-4; D gene ambiguous. The CDR3 sequence is 11 residues long. Deletions cut 7 bases from V and 7 bases from J, with 8 bases between. Germline assignment: CDR1 SGHRS and CDR2 YFSETQ. The CDR3 region is CASVDREKLFF. The CDR3 DNA reads TGCGCCAGCGTCGACCGTGAAAAACTGTTTTTT.

The chain carries TRBV6-6 and TRBJ2-3; no firm D call. V lost 2 bases, J lost 5 bases, and 8 bases lay in between. Germline CDR1 and CDR2: MNHNY and SVGAGI (reference sequence). CDR3 length: 13 residues. For the CDR3, the DNA is TGTGCCAGCAGTTACGGATTGGGAGATACGCAGTATTTT. Protein sequence: CASSYGLGDTQYF.

J is TRBJ2-3 and V is TRBV29-1; 8 nucleotides align to TRBD1. The CDR3 is 15 residues long. V lost 6 bases to trimming and J lost 1 base; unmatched junction nucleotides: 9. The germline gives CDR1 SQVTM, CDR2 ANQGSEA. CDR3 sequence reads: CSVGRTGGGTDTQYF. DNA for the CDR3: TGCAGCGTGGGGAGAACAGGGGGTGGCACAGATACGCAGTATTTT.